Here is one T cell receptor (beta chain) with its context. This sample was taken from a study of OX40 agonist ivuxolimab in advanced cancers. Produced via immunoSEQ multiplex PCR; TCRdb's table is partial and in-frame only. Of tens of thousands of clones detected, about 90% appear once; the ten largest clones hold 13% to 15%. Trimming took off 5 bases at V and 1 base at J, with 2 bases between the two ends. Germline values: CDR1 MDHEN, CDR2 SYDVKM. The CDR3 consists of 11 residues. The sequenced sample was CD4+ or CD8+ T cells sorted from blood, obtained in a trial of the OX40 agonist ivuxolimab. The TCR comes from an adult with an advanced solid tumor such as melanoma, head and neck, liver or kidney cancer. The chain combines TRBV28 with TRBJ1-1; no definite D call. The CDR3 nucleotides are TGTGCCAGCAGTCAGAACACTGAAGCTTTCTTT. It codes for CASSQNTEAFF.